This TCR beta chain was identified during a study of a mutant IDH1 vaccine in newly diagnosed glioma. Study overall: Prior therapy was radiotherapy, temozolomide, or both; most received both.

On this clone itself: The antigen is not known.

Time point in this sample: week 23, last vaccination. Doses of 300 ug of mutant IDH1 20-mer peptide were given with topical imiquimod. TCRdb keeps only in-frame clones here, not all; method: immunoSEQ multiplex PCR. The sample lists tens of thousands of clones, about 79% seen once, with about 6.3% in the top ten. The sequencing here drew on PBMCs, taken from a glioma patient whose treatment included an IDH1 peptide vaccine. The sequence was collected from a woman aged 35 to 49 with glioma. Some clones in this sample may be carry-over from other donors' samples.

The CDR3 nucleotides are TGTGCCAGCAGCCTGGCGGGACAGGGTAAAGAAAAACTGTTTTTT. Its translation is CASSLAGQGKEKLFF. V gene TRBV11-2 combines with J gene TRBJ1-4, with 9 bases lining up with TRBD1. Germline-derived CDR1 and CDR2 are SGHAT and FQNNGV. The CDR3 runs 15 residues. V gave up 5 bases and J gave up 8 bases; unmatched junction bases: 9.